The 28 T cell receptor beta chains in this list originate from one sample, sequenced in a study of beta chain features in type 1 diabetes. Broader study findings: Moderately but significantly shorter TCRB CDR3s were found in Type 1 diabetes patients in all four CD4+ subsets.

Expressed TCRB transcripts were sequenced after all isolated RNA was converted to cDNA. Repertoires were generated with immunoSEQ multiplex PCR, while TCRdb's copy carries only in-frame clones and drops some. The data contain hundreds of thousands of clones, roughly an eighth of them seen just once; the ten biggest clones take up roughly 0.022%. No antigen is known for these receptors. Source material: naive CD4+ T cells from blood. The receptors originated from a man between 18 and 35 years old with type 1 diabetes.

V and J are TRBV5-6 and TRBJ1-5, with D maybe TRBD1 (5 bases). Per the germline V gene, CDR1 is SGHDT and CDR2 is YYEEEE. The CDR3 runs 15 residues. The germline V and J ends were trimmed by 4 bases and 9 bases, with 20 bases remaining between them. CDR3 sequence (DNA): TGTGCCAGCAGCCCTTCAACAGGCTCAACGGTGCCCCAGCATTTT. Protein: CASSPSTGSTVPQHF.

This clone was counted a few times. The chain joins TRBV10-3 to TRBJ2-1; 8 nucleotides agree with TRBD1. Germline CDR1 reads ENHRY; CDR2 reads SYGVKD. V lost 7 bases, J lost 6 bases, and 8 bases stayed unmatched. This CDR3 is 14 amino acids long. CDR3 nucleotides: TGTGCCATCACCCCCGCAACAGGGGGCAATGAGCAGTTCTTC. This gives the protein CAITPATGGNEQFF.

This chain links TRBV2 with TRBJ1-2; weak D call: TRBD1 (6 bases). The CDR3 covers 13 residues. V lost 7 bases and J 4 bases, leaving 13 bases between the germline ends. Germline assignment: CDR1 SNHLY and CDR2 FYNNEI. This chain's CDR3 is CASTQGSFYGYTF. CDR3 nucleotides: TGTGCCAGCACACAGGGCTCCTTCTATGGCTACACCTTC.

This clone was seen a handful of times. The rearrangement joins TRBV27 to TRBJ1-2, with D hard to call. Trimming cost V 6 bases and J 0 bases, with 14 bases left between them. In germline, CDR1 is MNHEY, CDR2 SMNVEV (reference sequence). The CDR3 totals 15 residues. CDR3 DNA sequence: TGTGCCAGCAGCCACACTGGGAAAGCTAACTATGGCTACACCTTC. Its protein product is CASSHTGKANYGYTF.

This clone was recorded a few times. This chain joins TRBV6-1 and TRBJ2-5; TRBD2 agrees at 8 bases. The CDR3 has 15 residues. Germline CDR1 and CDR2: MNHNS and SASEGT. V lost 3 bases and J lost 5; bases outside the gene matches: 8. CDR3 residues: CASSDEVAGSETQYF. As DNA, the CDR3 is TGTGCCAGCAGTGATGAAGTAGCGGGGAGTGAGACCCAGTACTTC.

This clone was recorded a few times. The rearrangement uses TRBV10-3 and TRBJ1-1; the match to TRBD1 covers 7 bases. The V segment lost 8 bases and the J segment 0 bases; nucleotides outside the gene matches: 3. The length of the CDR3 is 13 residues. Per the germline V gene, CDR1 is ENHRY and CDR2 is SYGVKD. The CDR3 reads CAIGDSMNTEAFF. CDR3 DNA sequence: TGTGCCATCGGGGACAGCATGAACACTGAAGCTTTCTTT.

This clone was seen more than once but under ten times. The chain employs TRBV6-5 and TRBJ1-2; 7 bases are shared with TRBD1. CDR1 and CDR2 (germline): MNHEY, SVGAGI. After removal of 6 bases from V and 4 bases from J, the junction contained 2 bases not matched to a gene. The CDR3 extends over 12 amino acids. The chain's CDR3 is CASRGQPYGYTF. CDR3 DNA: TGTGCCAGCAGGGGACAGCCCTATGGCTACACCTTC.

This sequence joins TRBV9 and TRBJ1-5; D possibly corresponds to TRBD1 (6 bases). The germline V gene encodes CDR1 SGDLS and CDR2 YYNGEE. Deletions cut 3 bases from V and 3 bases from J, with 13 bases between. The CDR3 is made up of 15 amino acids. The CDR3 DNA reads TGTGCCAGCAGCGCCTCCGGACAGATCAATCAGCCCCAGCATTTT. Amino acids: CASSASGQINQPQHF.

The rearrangement joins TRBV6-5 to TRBJ1-6; 8 bases map to TRBD1. Trimming removed 4 bases from V and 6 bases from J; junction bases left unmatched: 5. CDR1 MNHEY and CDR2 SVGAGI come from the germline V gene. The CDR3 totals 15 residues. CDR3 nucleotide sequence: TGTGCCAGCAGTTGGAGTCAGGGGGCTAATTCACCCCTCCACTTT. Protein sequence: CASSWSQGANSPLHF.

The V gene is TRBV7-3, the J gene TRBJ1-2; TRBD1 aligns across 8 bases. V shed 6 bases, J shed 8 bases, and the junction held 14 bases outside the gene matches. The germline V gene encodes CDR1 SGHTA and CDR2 FQGTGA. CDR3 length: 15 amino acids. CDR3 sequence: CASRPGQEGAWGYTF. DNA for the CDR3: TGTGCCAGCAGACCGGGACAGGAAGGTGCTTGGGGCTACACCTTC.

This clone showed up just a few times. In the same sample, other DNA sequences code for this CDR3. J is TRBJ1-1 and V is TRBV2; D is perhaps TRBD1 (6 bases). CDR1 and CDR2 (germline): SNHLY, FYNNEI. V was pared by 2 bases and J by 0 bases, with 10 bases between. The CDR3 is 15 residues long. The CDR3 DNA is TGTGCCAGCAGTGAAACCGGGGGCATGAACACTGAAGCTTTCTTT. Its protein product is CASSETGGMNTEAFF.

This clone was observed a handful of times. The chain carries TRBV4-1 and TRBJ1-5, with D possibly being TRBD1 (5 bases). V was pared by 0 bases and J by 2 bases, with 11 bases between. This CDR3 is 16 amino acids long. Germline V gives CDR1 MGHRA, CDR2 YSYEKL. The CDR3 bases are TGCGCCAGCAGCCAAGAATGGGGGATCGGCAATCAGCCCCAGCATTTT. It yields the protein CASSQEWGIGNQPQHF.

The J gene is TRBJ2-2, the V gene TRBV6-5; D remains ambiguous. CDR1 and CDR2 (germline): MNHEY, SVGAGI. The CDR3 runs 15 residues. The V and J ends lost 0 bases and 3 bases respectively, with 8 bases between them. CDR3 region: CASSYSIGYTGELFF. The CDR3 DNA sequence: TGTGCCAGCAGTTACTCAATCGGGTACACCGGGGAGCTGTTTTTT.

The genes are TRBV30 and TRBJ1-2; the D gene is possibly TRBD1 (6 bases). The V and J ends lost 3 bases and 7 bases respectively, with 15 bases between them. CDR1 and CDR2 from the germline V gene are GTSNPN and SVGIG (reference sequence). The CDR3 sequence is 13 residues long. The CDR3 nucleotides read TGTGCCTGGAGGACACAGGGTCCCTCTGGCTACACCTTC. Its translation: CAWRTQGPSGYTF.

In this sample, this clone turned up a few times. This chain links TRBV30 with TRBJ1-4; 8 nucleotides line up with TRBD1. Per germline, CDR1 GTSNPN and CDR2 SVGIG (reference sequence). The CDR3 is 16 residues long. V was pared by 4 bases and J by 1 base, with 8 bases of the junction left unmatched. The CDR3 nucleotides read TGTGCCTGGAACACAGGACAGGGAGGAACTAATGAAAAACTGTTTTTT. Amino acids: CAWNTGQGGTNEKLFF.

The chain employs TRBV7-8 and TRBJ1-1, with 7 bases identical to TRBD1. The CDR3 has 15 residues. In germline, CDR1 is SGHVS, CDR2 FQNEAQ. V trimming: 1 base; J trimming: 3 bases; junction bases outside the gene matches: 5. CDR3: CASSLEDREDTEAFF. CDR3 bases: TGTGCCAGCAGCTTAGAAGACAGGGAAGACACTGAAGCTTTCTTT.

This clone was observed a few times. This chain connects TRBV18 to TRBJ1-6; D unresolved. The CDR3 loop spans 17 amino acids. CDR1 KGHSH and CDR2 LQKENI come from the germline V gene. V lost 2 bases and J lost 9, with 20 bases in between. CDR3 nucleotides: TGTGCCAGCTCACCATACTCAGAAGGAGTTTTTAGTTCACCCCTCCACTTT. It translates to CASSPYSEGVFSSPLHF.

The J gene is TRBJ2-7, the V gene TRBV6-5, with 9 bases identical to TRBD1. The CDR3 is made up of 15 amino acids. After removal of 1 base from V and 1 base from J, the junction contained 2 bases not matched to a gene. CDR1 and CDR2 from the germline V gene are MNHEY and SVGAGI. For the CDR3, the DNA is TGTGCCAGCAGTTACTTGGGGACAGGGTCCTACGAGCAGTACTTC. Translated: CASSYLGTGSYEQYF.

This clone was seen only a few times. The V and J genes are TRBV4-1 and TRBJ1-6; D perhaps matches TRBD1 (5 bases). The length of the CDR3 is 19 residues. CDR1 MGHRA and CDR2 YSYEKL come from the germline V gene. Trimming removed 3 bases from V and 12 bases from J, with 30 bases in between. The CDR3 DNA reads as TGCGCCAGCAGCCAGGATTCACGCTTACAGGTCTTCGGGGTGGTACCCCTCCACTTT. Its protein is CASSQDSRLQVFGVVPLHF.

The CDR3 DNA is TGTGCCAGCAGCTTAGGCGGGACTTCAAAAAGATTCGATACGCAGTATTTT. As protein: CASSLGGTSKRFDTQYF. The chain carries TRBV13 and TRBJ2-3; D is perhaps TRBD2 (6 bases). The CDR3 runs 17 residues. Trimming removed 0 bases from V and 6 bases from J, with 19 bases in between. Germline lookup yields CDR1 PRHDT and CDR2 FYEKMQ (reference sequence).

The table lists this clone with a few counts. This chain uses TRBV6-5 with TRBJ1-5, with 8 bases that match TRBD1. With 2 bases clipped from V and 14 bases from J, the junction kept 2 bases outside the gene matches. The CDR3 has 11 amino acids. Germline CDR1 MNHEY, CDR2 SVGAGI. CDR3 nucleotide sequence: TGTGCCAGCAGTTACATGGGACAGGAGCATTTT. Translated: CASSYMGQEHF.

This chain connects TRBV7-2 to TRBJ2-5, with D possibly TRBD1 on 5 matching bases. This CDR3 has 13 residues. The ends were cut back, 4 bases at V and 2 bases at J, with 8 bases in the middle. Germline V gene data show CDR1 as SGHTA and CDR2 as FQGNSA. Here the CDR3 DNA reads TGTGCCAGCAGCTCGAGACAGCAAGAGACCCAGTACTTC. It codes for CASSSRQQETQYF.

The V call is TRBV6-6, the J call TRBJ1-1; perhaps TRBD1 as D (5 bases). V was trimmed by 5 bases and J by 1 base, leaving 14 bases between them. The CDR3 is 15 amino acids. CDR1 and CDR2 from the germline V gene are MNHNY and SVGAGI (reference sequence). The chain's CDR3 is CASSPPGNGNTEAFF. Here the CDR3 DNA reads TGTGCCAGCAGTCCCCCAGGGAACGGGAACACTGAAGCTTTCTTT.

This rearrangement joins TRBV18 to TRBJ1-4; D remains unclear. The CDR3 runs 12 residues. V was trimmed by 3 bases and J by 6 bases, leaving 5 bases between them. Germline loops: CDR1 KGHSH, CDR2 LQKENI. This chain's CDR3 is CASSPIDEKLFF. The DNA for the CDR3 is TGTGCCAGCTCACCGATCGATGAAAAACTGTTTTTT.

The rearrangement links TRBV23-1 to TRBJ2-7, with D unresolved. TRBV23-1 is given ORF status, its function remaining uncertain. Trimming took 11 bases from V and 7 from J, leaving 15 bases between them. The CDR3 is 11 residues long. The CDR3 protein is CACPLPVEQYF. For the CDR3, the DNA is TGCGCCTGCCCTCTGCCAGTAGAGCAGTACTTC.

This clone showed up just a few times. J is TRBJ1-6 and V is TRBV16; D is perhaps TRBD1 (6 bases). The CDR3 runs to 15 residues. V was trimmed by 0 bases and J by 7 bases, leaving 10 bases between them. In germline, CDR1 is KGHSY, CDR2 FQNENV. The CDR3 coding sequence is TGTGCCAGCAGCCAATCGGGGCAGGGGAATTCACCCCTCCACTTT. It codes for CASSQSGQGNSPLHF. Full variable domain (rest looked up from reference TRBV16 and TRBJ1-6): GEEVAQTPKHLVRGEGQKAKLYCAPIKGHSYVFWYQQVLKNEFKFLISFQNENVFDETGMPKERFSAKCLPNSPCSLEIQATKLEDSAVYFCASSQSGQGNSPLHFGNGTRLTVT.

In this sample, this clone turned up a few times. The chain employs TRBV18 and TRBJ1-5; D not certain. Germline CDR1 is KGHSH and CDR2 is LQKENI. The CDR3 length is 15 residues. Trimming took off 1 base at V and 5 bases at J, with 12 bases between the two ends. The CDR3, as DNA: TGTGCCAGCTCACCACGGCAATCTTTTGATCAGCCCCAGCATTTT. This encodes CASSPRQSFDQPQHF.

This clone was seen a handful of times. The chain has TRBV7-9 and TRBJ2-5; no clear D. Between the trimmed V and J ends, which lost 5 bases and 5 bases, there was a span of 15 bases. From germline, CDR1 is SEHNR and CDR2 FQNEAQ (reference sequence). CDR3 length: 14 residues. The DNA for the CDR3 is TGTGCCAGCAGCCGAAGGCAGGCTTTGGAGACCCAGTACTTC. This gives the protein CASSRRQALETQYF.